This TCR beta chain was obtained from a study of blood T cell repertoires in COVID-19. Study at large: Both acute and convalescent COVID-19 samples were obtained from the United States, Italy and Spain. T cells, B-cell-depleted T cells, or PBMCs supplied cDNA or gDNA.

In the original workflow: Reference gene primer amplification in the assay estimated nucleated cell counts. Clones were read by immunoSEQ multiplex PCR, and TCRdb kept only the in-frame ones, dropping some. That table supplies the V and J calls and clone size; D and trimming were determined from the DNA. The sample consists of over 200,000 clones, roughly 86% of them appearing once. Participants, roughly 18 to 100 years old, spanned some 23 US areas. Germline-derived CDR1 and CDR2 are MNHEY and SVGAGI. The V end was cut by 4 bases, the J end by 4 bases, with 13 bases between. This CDR3 is 14 amino acids long.

The origin of this receptor is a man between 18 and 29 years old with acute COVID-19. The chain joins TRBV6-5 to TRBJ1-1; a possible D gene is TRBD1 (5 bases). Sequenced: PBMCs or T cells enriched from blood (not recorded which). CDR3 loop: CASSSTVLSTEAFF. In nucleotides, the CDR3 is TGTGCCAGCAGTTCGACAGTTCTTTCCACTGAAGCTTTCTTT.